These 29 T cell receptor beta chains originate from one sample sequenced in a study of blood T cell repertoires in COVID-19. Repertoires were generated with immunoSEQ multiplex PCR, while TCRdb's copy carries only in-frame clones and drops some. The repertoire holds 90,000 to 120,000 clones, with about nine tenths as singletons. Material for sequencing was peripheral blood. These receptors were taken from a middle-aged man with active or convalescent COVID-19.

A single count supports this clone. The gene calls are TRBV5-4 and TRBJ2-1, with TRBD1 matching 7 bases. This CDR3 region has 14 residues. CDR1 and CDR2 from the germline V gene are SGHNT and YYREEE (reference sequence). The V and J ends lost 0 bases and 6 bases, in that order; junction bases with no gene match: 3. CDR3 residues: CASSLGTGGNEQFF. CDR3 nucleotide sequence: TGTGCCAGCAGCTTGGGGACAGGAGGCAATGAGCAGTTCTTC.

This clone came up a few times. The chain joins TRBV9 to TRBJ1-4; TRBD1 is a possible D gene (6 bases). CDR3 length: 14 residues. V was trimmed by 2 bases and J by 5 bases, leaving 10 bases between them. CDR1 and CDR2 from the germline V gene are SGDLS and YYNGEE. This chain's CDR3 is CASSVYDRNEKLFF. The CDR3 nucleotides are TGTGCCAGCAGCGTCTATGACAGGAATGAAAAACTGTTTTTT.

This clone turned up a few times. The rearrangement uses TRBV6-1 and TRBJ2-7, with 7 bases fitting TRBD1. The CDR3 loop spans 17 amino acids. The V gene end was trimmed by 3 bases and the J gene end by 0 bases; junction bases not matched to a gene: 11. Looked up from germline, CDR1 is MNHNS and CDR2 is SASEGT. CDR3 loop: CASSETPHRDSSYEQYF. Here the CDR3 DNA reads TGTGCCAGCAGTGAGACTCCCCACCGGGACAGCTCCTACGAGCAGTACTTC.

The chain has TRBV9 and TRBJ2-1, with a tentative D call TRBD2 (6 bases). The CDR3 contains 15 residues. The germline V and J ends were trimmed by 0 bases and 7 bases, with 14 bases remaining between them. Germline values: CDR1 SGDLS, CDR2 YYNGEE. CDR3 residues: CASSVDGGAVNEQFF. The CDR3 region has the DNA TGTGCCAGCAGCGTAGATGGCGGGGCGGTAAATGAGCAGTTCTTC.

The chain is built from TRBV27 and TRBJ1-2, with a possible D match to TRBD1 (5 bases). The CDR3 runs 13 residues. The V gene's germline CDR1 is MNHEY and CDR2 SMNVEV (reference sequence). Trimming removed 6 bases at V and 8 bases at J, with 16 bases between. CDR3 residues: CASRPTAGGGYTF. The CDR3 bases are TGTGCCAGCAGGCCGACAGCGGGCGGAGGCTACACCTTC.

This clone was observed once. The chain carries TRBV28 and TRBJ2-7; 8 bases are a match to TRBD1. The V gene end was trimmed by 6 bases and the J gene end by 8 bases; junction bases not matched to a gene: 18. The CDR3 loop spans 16 amino acids. CDR1 is MDHEN, CDR2 SYDVKM, per germline. The CDR3 loop reads CASRPQGAYVWSKQYF. The CDR3 nucleotides are TGTGCCAGCAGGCCCCAGGGGGCCTACGTGTGGTCGAAGCAGTACTTC.

This clone came up once. The chain employs TRBV7-2 and TRBJ2-1; 9 bases fit TRBD1. The ends lost 8 bases at V and 0 bases at J; junction bases unmatched: 11. The CDR3 sequence is 17 residues long. Germline V gives CDR1 SGHTA, CDR2 FQGNSA. The CDR3: CASEQGALSSSYNEQFF. In DNA, the CDR3 is TGTGCCAGCGAACAGGGGGCTCTTTCTTCCTCCTACAATGAGCAGTTCTTC.

The V gene is TRBV28, the J gene TRBJ1-5, with D maybe TRBD1 (6 bases). Trimming stripped 6 bases from V and 0 bases from J, with 12 bases between. The CDR3 loop spans 15 amino acids. The V gene's germline CDR1 is MDHEN and CDR2 SYDVKM. The CDR3 region has the DNA TGTGCCAGCAGAATCACAGGGTATAGCAATCAGCCCCAGCATTTT. It specifies CASRITGYSNQPQHF.

The CDR3 region has the DNA TGTGCCAGCTCACCACCCCATCAGGGTCATTCACCCCTCCACTTT. This encodes CASSPPHQGHSPLHF. The chain combines TRBV18 with TRBJ1-6; weak D call: TRBD1 (5 bases). V was pared by 0 bases and J by 8 bases, with 11 bases between. Germline V gives CDR1 KGHSH, CDR2 LQKENI. The CDR3 covers 15 residues.

The rearrangement links TRBV7-2 to TRBJ1-6; D might be TRBD1 (6 bases). From germline, CDR1 is SGHTA and CDR2 FQGNSA. With 5 bases removed from V and 7 bases from J, the gap between germline ends came to 15 bases. This CDR3 has 15 amino acids. As DNA, the CDR3 is TGTGCCAGCAGCCGCGGCGGGGGCGAGAATTCACCCCTCCACTTT. It encodes CASSRGGGENSPLHF.

J is TRBJ2-3 and V is TRBV6-5; 7 positions agree with TRBD2. This CDR3 has 13 amino acids. The V gene's germline CDR1 is MNHEY and CDR2 SVGAGI. With 4 bases clipped from V and 4 bases from J, the junction kept 2 bases outside the gene matches. CDR3 loop: CASSSAGADTQYF. In DNA, the CDR3 is TGTGCCAGCAGTTCGGCGGGAGCAGATACGCAGTATTTT.

The chain combines TRBV29-1 with TRBJ1-1; D ambiguous. This CDR3 region has 13 residues. The germline gives CDR1 SQVTM, CDR2 ANQGSEA. Trimming pared 8 bases from V and 1 base from J, leaving 14 bases between. The CDR3 loop reads CSTPEVGNTEAFF. The DNA of the CDR3 is TGCAGCACCCCAGAGGTAGGGAACACTGAAGCTTTCTTT.

This chain joins TRBV2 and TRBJ1-1; no reliable D call. The CDR3 runs to 14 residues. Trimming stripped 4 bases from V and 1 base from J, with 10 bases between. CDR1 and CDR2 (germline): SNHLY, FYNNEI. The DNA of the CDR3 is TGTGCCAGCAGTGGTGCCACTTGGAACACTGAAGCTTTCTTT. Its protein is CASSGATWNTEAFF. Full variable domain (remainder filled in from reference TRBV2 and TRBJ1-1): EPEVTQTPSHQVTQMGQEVILRCVPISNHLYFYWYRQILGQKVEFLVSFYNNEISEKSEIFDDQFSVERPDGSNFTLKIRSTKLEDSAMYFCASSGATWNTEAFFGQGTRLTVV.

The rearrangement uses TRBV4-1 and TRBJ1-6, with 7 bases identical to TRBD1. The CDR3 is 13 residues long. V dropped 9 bases and J dropped 8; count of bases not matched to a gene: 7. In germline, CDR1 is MGHRA, CDR2 YSYEKL. CDR3 DNA sequence: TGCGCCAGGACGGACAGGCCGGATTCACCCCTCCACTTT. This encodes CARTDRPDSPLHF.

The chain is built from TRBV12-3 or TRBV12-4 and TRBJ1-1, with D possibly matching TRBD1 (5 bases). The germline V and J ends were trimmed by 6 bases and 4 bases, with 12 bases remaining between them. There are 13 residues in the CDR3. The CDR3 bases are TGTGCCAGCAGAGGGGTTCTAGGCACTGAAGCTTTCTTT. Encoded protein: CASRGVLGTEAFF.

The CDR3 sequence is CASSPGTNQPQHF. The CDR3 DNA reads TGTGCCAGCAGCCCGGGGACAAATCAGCCCCAGCATTTT. The V gene is TRBV7-9, the J gene TRBJ1-5; TRBD1 might be the D (6 bases). This CDR3 is built from 13 residues. Germline V gene lookup returns CDR1 SEHNR and CDR2 FQNEAQ (reference sequence). V gave up 5 bases and J gave up 4 bases, with 9 bases separating them.

This clone occurred a few times. The V call is TRBV6-6, the J call TRBJ1-2; no clear D gene. CDR3 size: 15 residues. The V end was cut by 6 bases, the J end by 0 bases, with 14 bases between. Per the germline V gene, CDR1 is MNHNY and CDR2 is SVGAGI (reference sequence). Written as DNA, the CDR3 is TGTGCCAGCAGCTCACCCGGGGATACTAACTATGGCTACACCTTC. It is translated as CASSSPGDTNYGYTF.

CDR3 coding DNA: TGCGCCAGCAGCCAAGACTGGACATCAGGGGAGCAGTACTTC. The encoded protein is CASSQDWTSGEQYF. The chain uses TRBV4-3 and TRBJ2-7, with D tentatively TRBD1 (5 bases). V shed 0 bases and J shed 7 bases, with 13 bases lying between them. The germline CDR1 and CDR2 sequences are LGHNA and YSLEER. The CDR3 has 14 residues.

V is TRBV6-1 and J is TRBJ1-4; no clear D. CDR1 is MNHNS, CDR2 SASEGT, per germline. This CDR3 has 14 amino acids. V gave up 1 base and J gave up 8 bases, with 11 bases separating them. The CDR3 here is CASSEVWAEEKLFF. The CDR3 DNA reads as TGTGCCAGCAGTGAAGTGTGGGCTGAGGAAAAACTGTTTTTT.

The gene calls are TRBV28 and TRBJ2-1; 7 nucleotides match TRBD2. The CDR3 loop spans 15 amino acids. Germline trimming cut 8 bases from V and 6 bases from J; bases unmatched to any gene: 13. The germline V gene has CDR1 MDHEN and CDR2 SYDVKM. CDR3 nucleotide sequence: TGTGCCAGCCCCCCCGGCGCGGGAGTTGTCAATGAGCAGTTCTTC. Amino acid sequence: CASPPGAGVVNEQFF.

The chain employs TRBV6-5 and TRBJ1-6, with 9 bases lining up with TRBD1. Germline V CDR1 and CDR2: MNHEY, SVGAGI. J gave up 8 bases and V 2 bases, and 7 bases lay outside the gene matches. The CDR3 consists of 16 residues. The CDR3 protein is CASSYGRTGVDSPLHF. CDR3 nucleotide sequence: TGTGCCAGCAGTTACGGTCGGACAGGGGTGGATTCACCCCTCCACTTT.

The chain combines TRBV18 with TRBJ2-1, with 8 bases fitting TRBD2. The CDR3 loop spans 16 amino acids. In germline, CDR1 is KGHSH, CDR2 LQKENI. V shed 6 bases, J shed 1 base, and the junction held 8 bases outside the gene matches. The CDR3 loop is CASSPGLVTSYNEQFF. CDR3 nucleotides: TGTGCCAGCTCGCCGGGACTAGTAACGTCCTACAATGAGCAGTTCTTC.

The chain employs TRBV30 and TRBJ1-6; the match to TRBD1 covers 9 bases. CDR3 length equals 13 residues. Germline-derived CDR1 and CDR2 are GTSNPN and SVGIG (reference sequence). V lost 8 bases, J lost 8 bases, and 7 bases stayed unmatched. The CDR3 loop reads CAADRDRDSPLHF. CDR3 sequence (DNA): TGTGCCGCAGACCGGGACAGGGATTCACCCCTCCACTTT.

The V and J genes are TRBV3-1 (or the pseudogene TRBV3-2) and TRBJ1-1; D not certain. Deletions cut 0 bases from V and 4 bases from J, with 6 bases between. Germline CDR1 and CDR2: LGHDT and YNNKEL (reference sequence). This CDR3 has 13 amino acids. The CDR3 region has the DNA TGTGCCAGCAGCCAAGATTCGAGCACTGAAGCTTTCTTT. This encodes CASSQDSSTEAFF.

The CDR3 protein is CASSQGRDRDQPQHF. The CDR3 DNA is TGCGCCAGCAGCCAAGGCAGGGATCGGGATCAGCCCCAGCATTTT. The gene calls are TRBV4-3 and TRBJ1-5; TRBD1 might be the D (5 bases). CDR1 and CDR2 (germline): LGHNA, YSLEER. The CDR3 length is 15 residues. V was clipped by 1 base and J by 5 bases, with 12 bases between them.

The genes are TRBV4-1 and TRBJ1-1, with 7 positions matching TRBD1. This CDR3 has 16 residues. Losses at the gene ends were 1 base for V and 5 bases for J; bases not matched to a gene: 10. Germline CDR1 reads MGHRA; CDR2 reads YSYEKL. CDR3 amino acids: CASSQGLRAGGTEAFF. The CDR3 DNA is TGCGCCAGCAGCCAAGGGCTCCGGGCAGGGGGAACTGAAGCTTTCTTT.

This rearrangement joins TRBV19 to TRBJ1-5, with 10 bases identical to TRBD1. Trimming took 7 bases from V and 6 from J; bases not matched to a gene: 6. The germline gives CDR1 LNHDA, CDR2 SQIVND (reference sequence). CDR3 length: 14 amino acids. Written as DNA, the CDR3 is TGTGCCAGTAAGGGGACAGGGGTATCTCAGCCCCAGCATTTT. This gives the protein CASKGTGVSQPQHF.

The rearrangement joins TRBV29-1 to TRBJ2-7, with 9 bases identical to TRBD1. V gave up 1 base and J gave up 4 bases; unmatched junction bases: 5. CDR1 and CDR2 from the germline V gene are SQVTM and ANQGSEA. This CDR3 spans 14 amino acids. The CDR3 sequence is CSVEVRGQGYEQYF. The CDR3 DNA is TGCAGCGTTGAAGTTAGGGGACAGGGATACGAGCAGTACTTC.

V is TRBV19 and J is TRBJ2-2; the match to TRBD2 covers 10 bases. Germline V gives CDR1 LNHDA, CDR2 SQIVND (reference sequence). The CDR3 contains 16 residues. Germline trimming cut 6 bases from V and 4 bases from J; bases unmatched to any gene: 8. The DNA for the CDR3 is TGTGCCAGTAGCGATCGGGCTAGCGGGAGCACCGGGGAGCTGTTTTTT. Translating it yields CASSDRASGSTGELFF.